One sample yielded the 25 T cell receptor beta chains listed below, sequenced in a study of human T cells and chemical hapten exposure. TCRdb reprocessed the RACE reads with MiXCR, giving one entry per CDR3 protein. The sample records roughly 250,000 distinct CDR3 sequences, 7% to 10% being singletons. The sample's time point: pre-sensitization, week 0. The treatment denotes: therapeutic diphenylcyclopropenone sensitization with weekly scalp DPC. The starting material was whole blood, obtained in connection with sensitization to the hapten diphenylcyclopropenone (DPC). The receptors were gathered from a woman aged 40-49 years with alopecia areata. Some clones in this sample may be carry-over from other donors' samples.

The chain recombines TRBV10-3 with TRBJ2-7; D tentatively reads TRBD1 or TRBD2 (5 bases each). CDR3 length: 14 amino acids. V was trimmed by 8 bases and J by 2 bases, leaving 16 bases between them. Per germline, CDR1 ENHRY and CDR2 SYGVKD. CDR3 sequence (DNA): TGTGCCATCGGGACGGGGTTTGACACCTACGAGCAGTACTTC. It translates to CAIGTGFDTYEQYF.

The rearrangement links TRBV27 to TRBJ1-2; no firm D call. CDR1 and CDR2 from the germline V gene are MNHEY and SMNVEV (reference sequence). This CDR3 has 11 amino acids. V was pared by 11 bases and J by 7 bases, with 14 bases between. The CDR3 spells CALKRGSGYTF. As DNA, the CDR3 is TGTGCCCTCAAAAGAGGAAGTGGCTACACCTTC.

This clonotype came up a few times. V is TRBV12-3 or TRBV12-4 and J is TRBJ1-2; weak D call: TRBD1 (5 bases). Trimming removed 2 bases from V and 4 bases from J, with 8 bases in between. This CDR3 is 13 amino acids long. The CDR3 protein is CASSLNRIYGYTF. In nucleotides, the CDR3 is TGTGCCAGCAGTTTAAACAGGATCTATGGCTACACCTTC.

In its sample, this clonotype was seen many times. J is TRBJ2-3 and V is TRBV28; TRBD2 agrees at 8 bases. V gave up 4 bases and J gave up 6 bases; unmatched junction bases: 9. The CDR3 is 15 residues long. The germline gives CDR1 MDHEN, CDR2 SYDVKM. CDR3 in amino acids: CASSSAGGERDTQYF. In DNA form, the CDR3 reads TGTGCCAGCAGTTCCGCCGGGGGGGAGCGGGATACGCAGTATTTT.

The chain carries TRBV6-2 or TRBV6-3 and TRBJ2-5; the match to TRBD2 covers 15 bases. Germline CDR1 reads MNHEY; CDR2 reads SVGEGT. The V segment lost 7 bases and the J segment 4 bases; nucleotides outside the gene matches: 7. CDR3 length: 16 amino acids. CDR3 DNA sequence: TGTGCCAGCACTCATCGGGGACTAGCGGGAGGAGAGACCCAGTACTTC. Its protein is CASTHRGLAGGETQYF.

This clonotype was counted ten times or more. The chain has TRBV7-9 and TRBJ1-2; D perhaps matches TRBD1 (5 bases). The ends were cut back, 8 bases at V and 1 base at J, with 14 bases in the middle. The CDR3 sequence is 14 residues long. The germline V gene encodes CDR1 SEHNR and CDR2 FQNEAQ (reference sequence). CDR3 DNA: TGTGCCAGCGACGCGACAGCGCTTAACTATGGCTACACCTTC. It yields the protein CASDATALNYGYTF.

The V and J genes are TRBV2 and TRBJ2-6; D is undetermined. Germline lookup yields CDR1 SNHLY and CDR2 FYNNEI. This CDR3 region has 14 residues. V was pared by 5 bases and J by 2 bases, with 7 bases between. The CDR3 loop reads CASSTRAGANVLTF. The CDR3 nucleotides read TGTGCCAGCAGTACAAGGGCTGGGGCCAACGTCCTGACTTTC.

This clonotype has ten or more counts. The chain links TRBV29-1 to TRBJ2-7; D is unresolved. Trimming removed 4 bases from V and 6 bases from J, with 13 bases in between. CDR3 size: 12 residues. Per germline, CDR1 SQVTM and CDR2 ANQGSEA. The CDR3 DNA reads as TGCAGCGTTGCGGCGGTTAATGGCGAGCAGTACTTC. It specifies CSVAAVNGEQYF.

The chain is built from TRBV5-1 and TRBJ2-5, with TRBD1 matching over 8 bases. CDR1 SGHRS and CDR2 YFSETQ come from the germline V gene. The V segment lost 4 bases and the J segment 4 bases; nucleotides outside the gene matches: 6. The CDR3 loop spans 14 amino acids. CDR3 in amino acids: CASSPRTGTETQYF. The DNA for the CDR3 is TGCGCCAGCAGCCCGAGGACAGGGACAGAGACCCAGTACTTC.

CDR3 sequence (DNA): TGTGCCAGCAGCCGACCCGCTGGGGCCAACGTCCTGACTTTC. This gives the protein CASSRPAGANVLTF. This rearrangement joins TRBV3-1 to TRBJ2-6; D remains ambiguous. Trimming cost V 4 bases and J 2 bases, with 6 bases left between them. The CDR3 sequence is 14 residues long. Germline-derived CDR1 and CDR2 are LGHDT and YNNKEL (reference sequence).

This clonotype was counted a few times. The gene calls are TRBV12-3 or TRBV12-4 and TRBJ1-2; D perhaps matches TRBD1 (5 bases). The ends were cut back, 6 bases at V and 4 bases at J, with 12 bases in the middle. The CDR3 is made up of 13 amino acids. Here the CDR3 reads CASRPDSRYGYTF. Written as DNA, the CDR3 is TGTGCCAGCAGGCCCGACAGTCGCTATGGCTACACCTTC.

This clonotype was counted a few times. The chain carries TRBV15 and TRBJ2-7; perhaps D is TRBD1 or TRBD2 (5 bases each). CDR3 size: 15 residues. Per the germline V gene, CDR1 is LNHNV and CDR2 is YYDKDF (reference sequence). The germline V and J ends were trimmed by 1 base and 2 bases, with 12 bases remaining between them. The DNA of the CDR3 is TGTGCCACCAGCAGAGGCGGAGGACACGCCTACGAGCAGTACTTC. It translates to CATSRGGGHAYEQYF. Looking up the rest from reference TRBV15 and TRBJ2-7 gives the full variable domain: DAMVIQNPRYQVTQFGKPVTLSCSQTLNHNVMYWYQQKSSQAPKLLFHYYDKDFNNEADTPDNFQSRRPNTSFCFLDIRSPGLGDTAMYLCATSRGGGHAYEQYFGPGTRLTVT.

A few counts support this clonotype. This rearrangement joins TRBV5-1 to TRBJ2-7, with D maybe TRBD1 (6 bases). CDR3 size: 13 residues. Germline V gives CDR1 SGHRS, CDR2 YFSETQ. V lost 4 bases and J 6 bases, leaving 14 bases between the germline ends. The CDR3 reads CASSHKQGGEQYF. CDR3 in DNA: TGCGCCAGCAGCCACAAACAGGGTGGCGAGCAGTACTTC. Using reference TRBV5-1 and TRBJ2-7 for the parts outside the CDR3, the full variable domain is KAGVTQTPRYLIKTRGQQVTLSCSPISGHRSVSWYQQTPGQGLQFLFEYFSETQRNKGNFPGRFSGRQFSNSRSEMNVSTLELGDSALYLCASSHKQGGEQYFGPGTRLTVT.

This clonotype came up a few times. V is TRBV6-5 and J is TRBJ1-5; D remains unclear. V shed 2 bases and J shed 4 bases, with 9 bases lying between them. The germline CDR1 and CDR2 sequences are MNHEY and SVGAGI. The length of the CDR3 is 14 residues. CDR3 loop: CASSYRAANQPQHF. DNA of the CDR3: TGTGCCAGCAGTTACCGGGCCGCAAATCAGCCCCAGCATTTT.

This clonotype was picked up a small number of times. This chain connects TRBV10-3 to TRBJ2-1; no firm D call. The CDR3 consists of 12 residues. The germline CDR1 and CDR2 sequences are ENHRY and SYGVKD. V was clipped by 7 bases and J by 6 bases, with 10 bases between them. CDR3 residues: CAITTGRNEQFF. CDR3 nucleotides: TGTGCCATCACCACCGGGCGCAATGAGCAGTTCTTC.

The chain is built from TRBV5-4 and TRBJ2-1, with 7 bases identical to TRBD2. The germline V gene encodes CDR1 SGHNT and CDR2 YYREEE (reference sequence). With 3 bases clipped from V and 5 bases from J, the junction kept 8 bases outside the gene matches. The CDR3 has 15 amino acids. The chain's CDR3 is CASSSPRTSDNEQFF. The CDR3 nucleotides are TGTGCCAGCAGCTCCCCCCGGACTAGTGACAATGAGCAGTTCTTC.

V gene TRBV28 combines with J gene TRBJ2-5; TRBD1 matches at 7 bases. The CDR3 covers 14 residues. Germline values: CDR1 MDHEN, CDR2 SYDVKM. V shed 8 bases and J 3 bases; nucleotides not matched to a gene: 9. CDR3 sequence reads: CASFDRALKETQYF. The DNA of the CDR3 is TGTGCCAGCTTCGACAGGGCGCTGAAAGAGACCCAGTACTTC.

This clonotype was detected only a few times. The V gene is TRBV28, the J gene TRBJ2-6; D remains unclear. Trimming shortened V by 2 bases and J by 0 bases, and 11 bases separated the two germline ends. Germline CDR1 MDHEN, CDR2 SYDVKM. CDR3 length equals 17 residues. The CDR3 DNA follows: TGTGCCAGCAGTTTACCGGCACACCGCTCTGGGGCCAACGTCCTGACTTTC. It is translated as CASSLPAHRSGANVLTF.

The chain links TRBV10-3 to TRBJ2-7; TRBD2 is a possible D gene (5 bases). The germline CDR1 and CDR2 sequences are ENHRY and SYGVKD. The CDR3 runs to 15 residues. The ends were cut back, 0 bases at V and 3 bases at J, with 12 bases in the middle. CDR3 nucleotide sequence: TGTGCCATCAGTGAGTCAGCGACTAACGACTACGAGCAGTACTTC. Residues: CAISESATNDYEQYF.

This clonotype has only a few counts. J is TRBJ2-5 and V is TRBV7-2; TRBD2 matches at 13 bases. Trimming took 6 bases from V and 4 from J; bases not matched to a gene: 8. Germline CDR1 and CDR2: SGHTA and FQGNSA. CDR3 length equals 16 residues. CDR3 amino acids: CASSWTSGSGLETQYF. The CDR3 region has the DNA TGTGCCAGCAGTTGGACTAGCGGGAGCGGATTAGAGACCCAGTACTTC.

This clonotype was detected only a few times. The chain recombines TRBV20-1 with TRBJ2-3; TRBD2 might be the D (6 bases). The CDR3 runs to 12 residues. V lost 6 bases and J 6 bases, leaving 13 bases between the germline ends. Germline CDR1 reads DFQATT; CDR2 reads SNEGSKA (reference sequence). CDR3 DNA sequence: TGCAGTGCCGGGAGTGACGGGGATACGCAGTATTTT. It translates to CSAGSDGDTQYF.

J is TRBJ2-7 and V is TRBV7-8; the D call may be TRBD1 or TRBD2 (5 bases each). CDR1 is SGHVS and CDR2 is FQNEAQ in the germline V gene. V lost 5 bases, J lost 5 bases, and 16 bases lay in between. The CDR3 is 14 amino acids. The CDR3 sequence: CASSRDRLGHEQYF. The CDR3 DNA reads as TGTGCCAGCAGCCGGGACCGACTCGGCCACGAGCAGTACTTC.

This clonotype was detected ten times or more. Here the CDR3 DNA reads TGTGCCAGCAGTTACCGAGGGGGCGCCGGAAACACCATATATTTT. This sequence encodes CASSYRGGAGNTIYF. The chain carries TRBV6-5 and TRBJ1-3; the match to TRBD1 covers 7 bases. Per germline, CDR1 MNHEY and CDR2 SVGAGI. V was pared by 2 bases and J by 4 bases, with 5 bases of the junction left unmatched. The CDR3 extends over 15 amino acids.

The CDR3 protein is CASSLQQSQETQYF. DNA of the CDR3: TGTGCCAGCAGTTTACAACAGTCCCAAGAGACCCAGTACTTC. The gene calls are TRBV12-3 or TRBV12-4 and TRBJ2-5; D is unclear. Deletions cut 2 bases from V and 1 base from J, with 8 bases between. The CDR3 sequence is 14 residues long.

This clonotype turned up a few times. CDR3 DNA: TGTGCCAGCGGTCAGAAAAACTATGGCTACACCTTC. This codes for CASGQKNYGYTF. The chain uses TRBV6-5 and TRBJ1-2; no firm D call. Germline V gene data show CDR1 as MNHEY and CDR2 as SVGAGI. The CDR3 runs 12 residues. V gave up 8 bases and J gave up 2 bases, with 9 bases separating them.